Presented here are 6 T cell receptor beta chains from one specimen sequenced in a study of a mutant IDH1 vaccine in newly diagnosed glioma. Clones were read by immunoSEQ multiplex PCR, and TCRdb kept only the in-frame ones, dropping some. The profile shows some 66,000 clones, roughly 84% of them singletons. Stated time point: week 35, safety follow-up. In the vaccine, a single dose held 300 ug of the mutant IDH1 20-mer peptide, along with topical imiquimod. These receptors lack a known antigen. Source: PBMCs, taken from a glioma patient whose treatment included an IDH1 peptide vaccine. The receptor source for this set is a man younger than 45 with glioma.

The chain has TRBV2 and TRBJ1-5; 8 bases match TRBD1. From germline, CDR1 is SNHLY and CDR2 FYNNEI. The ends lost 6 bases at V and 9 bases at J; junction bases unmatched: 10. This CDR3 has 14 amino acids. The CDR3 DNA reads TGTGCCAGCAGCCCGTACAGGGGGAATGGGCCCCAGCATTTT. As protein: CASSPYRGNGPQHF.

The chain uses TRBV9 and TRBJ2-3; 9 bases line up with TRBD2. The length of the CDR3 is 15 residues. V was clipped by 0 bases and J by 4 bases; unmatched bases: 3. The germline V gene has CDR1 SGDLS and CDR2 YYNGEE. The CDR3, as DNA: TGTGCCAGCAGCGTAGCTGCTAGCGGGGCAGATACGCAGTATTTT. Translated: CASSVAASGADTQYF.

The V and J genes are TRBV10-1 and TRBJ2-1, with D unclear. Germline V lookup: CDR1 WNHNN, CDR2 SYGVQD (reference sequence). This CDR3 is 16 amino acids long. The ends were cut back, 0 bases at V and 0 bases at J, with 9 bases in the middle. The CDR3 sequence: CASSESSRVSYNEQFF. CDR3 sequence (DNA): TGCGCCAGCAGTGAGTCTTCAAGGGTCTCCTACAATGAGCAGTTCTTC.

The chain links TRBV5-4 to TRBJ2-7; 10 nucleotides agree with TRBD2. V gave up 4 bases and J gave up 4 bases; unmatched junction bases: 2. Per germline, CDR1 SGHNT and CDR2 YYREEE (reference sequence). The CDR3 extends over 13 amino acids. CDR3 coding DNA: TGTGCCAGCAGCCTTAGCGGGGGGTACGAGCAGTACTTC. The encoded protein is CASSLSGGYEQYF.

V usage is TRBV13 and J usage is TRBJ1-4; D is unresolved. Germline assignment: CDR1 PRHDT and CDR2 FYEKMQ (reference sequence). The CDR3 covers 16 residues. With 4 bases removed from V and 0 bases from J, the gap between germline ends came to 12 bases. CDR3 sequence: CASSSGRGATNEKLFF. In nucleotides, the CDR3 is TGTGCCAGCAGCTCCGGGCGGGGAGCAACTAATGAAAAACTGTTTTTT.

The genes are TRBV18 and TRBJ1-3; D unclear. This CDR3 comprises 14 residues. The V gene lost 1 base and the J gene lost 1 base, with 5 bases spanning the gap. Germline V gene lookup returns CDR1 KGHSH and CDR2 LQKENI. The CDR3 is CASSPLDSGNTIYF. The CDR3 DNA is TGTGCCAGCTCACCACTGGATTCTGGAAACACCATATATTTT.